These 26 T cell receptor beta chains share one sample of origin, sequenced in a study of identical twins. One entry per CDR3 protein, called by TCRdb with MiXCR from the 5' RACE reads. The repertoire holds about 1.7 million distinct CDR3 sequences, less than 40% seen once, with approximately 0.25% in the top ten. The specimen was cord blood. The receptors derive from a newborn girl in good health.

The CDR3 region has the DNA TGCAGTGCCGGGACAGGGGAAGAAAAACTGTTTTTT. Amino acids: CSAGTGEEKLFF. The V and J genes are TRBV20-1 and TRBJ1-4, with 10 bases that match TRBD1. The germline V gene has CDR1 DFQATT and CDR2 SNEGSKA (reference sequence). The CDR3 is 12 amino acids. Trimming cost V 6 bases and J 8 bases; bases outside gene matches: 3.

Only a few counts were recorded for this clonotype. This chain uses TRBV4-1 with TRBJ2-5; D unclear. The germline CDR1 and CDR2 sequences are MGHRA and YSYEKL. V was cut by 3 bases and J by 0 bases, with 5 bases left in between. This CDR3 is built from 13 residues. CDR3 nucleotides: TGCGCCAGCAGCCATTGGCACCAAGAGACCCAGTACTTC. Residues: CASSHWHQETQYF.

In its sample, this clonotype was seen a few times. The rearrangement joins TRBV20-1 to TRBJ1-2; D may be TRBD1 (5 bases). V was trimmed by 3 bases and J by 1 base, leaving 9 bases between them. The length of the CDR3 is 13 residues. In germline, CDR1 is DFQATT, CDR2 SNEGSKA (reference sequence). The CDR3 sequence is CSASHRLNYGYTF. CDR3 nucleotide sequence: TGCAGTGCTAGTCACAGGCTTAACTATGGCTACACCTTC.

The rearrangement joins TRBV19 to TRBJ2-4, with 8 bases lining up with TRBD1. The J call may be incorrect, as the DNA end agrees better with TRBJ2-5. The CDR3 runs to 13 residues. Per germline, CDR1 LNHDA and CDR2 SQIVND (reference sequence). CDR3: CASSKRDRETQYF. The CDR3 DNA is TGTGCCAGTAGTAAACGGGACAGGGAGACCCAGTACTTC.

This clonotype turned up a few times. V and J are TRBV20-1 and TRBJ2-7; 7 bases line up with TRBD2. V lost 2 bases to trimming and J lost 3 bases; unmatched junction nucleotides: 4. CDR3 length: 13 residues. Germline loops: CDR1 DFQATT, CDR2 SNEGSKA (reference sequence). For the CDR3, the DNA is TGCAGTGCTAGACCTAGCGGAAACTACGAGCAGTACTTC. Its translation: CSARPSGNYEQYF.

CDR3 region: CASSSLRGSENIQYF. The CDR3 DNA reads as TGTGCCAGCAGTTCCCTTAGGGGGAGTGAAAACATTCAGTACTTC. V gene TRBV6-5 combines with J gene TRBJ2-7; weak D call: TRBD1 (6 bases). The J call may be mistaken, given a closer DNA end match to TRBJ2-4. This CDR3 is built from 15 residues. From germline, CDR1 is MNHEY and CDR2 SVGAGI.

In its sample, this clonotype was seen once. One end of the junction varies from germline; a read error may be responsible. The chain combines TRBV29-1 with TRBJ2-4, with 7 bases that match TRBD1. The end of the DNA aligns better with TRBJ2-7, so the J call may be wrong. From germline, CDR1 is SQVTM and CDR2 ANQGSEA. This CDR3 contains 14 residues. The CDR3 nucleotides read TGCGGCGTTGGGGTCGGGGCAGGGGGAAGCGAGCAGTACTTC. Translation gives CGVGVGAGGSEQYF.

This clonotype showed up just a few times. Mismatch with germline at one junction end may stem from a read error. The V gene is TRBV27, the J gene TRBJ2-3; 7 positions match TRBD1. Germline lookup yields CDR1 MNHEY and CDR2 SMNVEV (reference sequence). This CDR3 is 15 amino acids long. The CDR3 here is CASSSRQGGTDTQYF. DNA of the CDR3: TGCGCCAGCAGCTCAAGACAGGGTGGGACAGATACGCAGTATTTT.

This chain uses TRBV20-1 with TRBJ2-1; a weak D match, TRBD2 (6 bases). This CDR3 has 16 amino acids. Germline values: CDR1 DFQATT, CDR2 SNEGSKA (reference sequence). Deletions cut 0 bases from V and 2 bases from J, with 14 bases between. In nucleotides, the CDR3 is TGCAGTGCTAGAGATCTCGGAGGGGCCCCCTACAATGAGCAGTTCTTC. Encoded protein: CSARDLGGAPYNEQFF.

The V and J genes are TRBV10-1 and TRBJ1-2; D uncertain. This CDR3 has 11 amino acids. The germline gives CDR1 WNHNN, CDR2 SYGVQD (reference sequence). Trimming removed 7 bases at V and 8 bases at J, with 11 bases between. CDR3 sequence: CASTPCGGYTF. The DNA of the CDR3 is TGCGCCAGCACCCCCTGCGGAGGCTACACCTTC.

This clonotype occurred a few times. The V and J genes are TRBV2 and TRBJ2-7, with TRBD2 matching over 7 bases. CDR1 is SNHLY, CDR2 FYNNEI, per germline. The CDR3 spans 12 residues. J gave up 6 bases and V 7 bases, and 6 bases lay outside the gene matches. CDR3 nucleotides: TGTGCCAGCAAATGGGAGGGGCGCGAGCAGTACTTC. It is translated as CASKWEGREQYF. Based on the CDR3 plus reference TRBV2 and TRBJ2-7, the full variable domain is EPEVTQTPSHQVTQMGQEVILRCVPISNHLYFYWYRQILGQKVEFLVSFYNNEISEKSEIFDDQFSVERPDGSNFTLKIRSTKLEDSAMYFCASKWEGREQYFGPGTRLTVT.

The chain joins TRBV11-2 to TRBJ1-4; a weak D match, TRBD1 (5 bases). V lost 0 bases and J lost 8, with 13 bases in between. Germline CDR1 SGHAT, CDR2 FQNNGV. This CDR3 region has 15 residues. In nucleotides, the CDR3 is TGTGCCAGCAGCTTAGACCCAGGGCGTATCGAAAAACTGTTTTTT. It specifies CASSLDPGRIEKLFF.

The rearrangement uses TRBV6-1 and TRBJ2-1; D unclear. TRBJ2-7 explains the end of the DNA better; the J call may be wrong. The CDR3 has 11 residues. Germline V gene sequence: CDR1 MNHNS, CDR2 SASEGT. As DNA, the CDR3 is TGTGCCGGTGGGGTATACAATGAGCAGTACTTC. Translation gives CAGGVYNEQYF.

There are a few counts of this clonotype. The chain carries TRBV6-1 and TRBJ2-1; D is tentatively TRBD1 or TRBD2 (7 bases each). The germline V and J ends were trimmed by 2 bases and 15 bases, with 29 bases remaining between them. CDR1 and CDR2 (germline): MNHNS, SASEGT. The CDR3 sequence is 17 residues long. The CDR3 DNA sequence: TGTGCCAGCAGTGAACCGCGACAGGGTTTGAGCGGGGCCCCCCCGTTCTTC. Protein sequence: CASSEPRQGLSGAPPFF.

This clonotype was observed a handful of times. V and J are TRBV6-1 and TRBJ1-2; D may be TRBD1 (6 bases). The V gene's germline CDR1 is MNHNS and CDR2 SASEGT. The CDR3 contains 15 residues. V was pared by 10 bases and J by 3 bases, with 21 bases between. CDR3 sequence (DNA): TGTGCCACCAGAAGAACAGGGAGACTCGACTATGGCTACACCTTC. Amino acid sequence: CATRRTGRLDYGYTF.

With respect to this clonotype: Relative to the germline gene, one junction end is altered; a read error may explain this. The chain employs TRBV10-1 and TRBJ2-7; D is uncertain. The CDR3 is 15 residues long. CDR1 WNHNN and CDR2 SYGVQD come from the germline V gene (reference sequence). The CDR3 region is CASSESQLSYNEQYF. CDR3 coding DNA: TGCGCCAGTAGTGAGTCGCAGCTCTCCTACAATGAGCAGTACTTC.

This clonotype was seen more than once but under ten times. The junction shows a germline mismatch at one end, possibly a read error. V gene TRBV7-7 combines with J gene TRBJ2-3; 8 bases match TRBD2. CDR1 and CDR2 (germline): SSHAT, FNYEAQ (reference sequence). The CDR3 is 15 residues long. CDR3 nucleotide sequence: TGTGCTAGCAGCTTAAATCCGACTAGCGTGGATACGCAGTATTTT. It yields the protein CASSLNPTSVDTQYF.

V usage is TRBV7-2 and J usage is TRBJ2-7; no firm D call. The V end lost 2 bases, the J end lost 7 bases, and 21 bases lay between the germline ends. Germline CDR1 SGHTA, CDR2 FQGNSA. The CDR3 covers 16 residues. The CDR3 sequence is CASSLRPLSSYNEQYF. The CDR3 DNA is TGTGCCAGCAGCTTAAGACCCTTGAGCTCCTACAATGAGCAGTACTTC. The whole variable domain, filled in from reference TRBV7-2 and TRBJ2-7, reads GAGVSQSPSNKVTEKGKDVELRCDPISGHTALYWYRQSLGQGLEFLIYFQGNSAPDKSGLPSDRFSAERTGGSVSTLTIQRTQQEDSAVYLCASSLRPLSSYNEQYFGPGTRLTVT.

This clonotype was recorded a few times. V and J are TRBV19 and TRBJ1-1; D is unresolved. The length of the CDR3 is 13 residues. The germline CDR1 and CDR2 sequences are LNHDA and SQIVND (reference sequence). V was pared by 2 bases and J by 6 bases, with 10 bases between. The CDR3 sequence is CASSIRQGPEAFF. For the CDR3, the DNA is TGTGCCAGTAGTATACGGCAAGGCCCTGAAGCTTTCTTT. The whole variable domain, filled in from reference TRBV19 and TRBJ1-1, reads DGGITQSPKYLFRKEGQNVTLSCEQNLNHDAMYWYRQDPGQGLRLIYYSQIVNDFQKGDIAEGYSVSREKKESFPLTVTSAQKNPTAFYLCASSIRQGPEAFFGQGTRLTVV.

The V and J genes are TRBV20-1 and TRBJ2-7; D not resolved. Germline loops: CDR1 DFQATT, CDR2 SNEGSKA (reference sequence). Trimming left V 0 bases short and J 9 bases short, with 9 bases between. The CDR3 spans 11 residues. The CDR3 is CSARDLRLQYF. Written as DNA, the CDR3 is TGCAGTGCTAGAGATCTGCGGTTGCAGTACTTC.

In its sample, this clonotype was seen a few times. The chain has TRBV2 and TRBJ2-3; tentative D call: TRBD2 (5 bases). V lost 4 bases and J 9 bases, leaving 14 bases between the germline ends. Germline-derived CDR1 and CDR2 are SNHLY and FYNNEI. The CDR3 sequence is 13 residues long. In DNA form, the CDR3 reads TGTGCCAGCAGTGTACCCACTAGTGAGACGCAGTATTTT. This translates into CASSVPTSETQYF.

Only a few counts were recorded for this clonotype. The genes are TRBV6-2 or TRBV6-3 and TRBJ2-1, with D tentatively TRBD1 (5 bases). V was cut by 6 bases and J by 0 bases, with 12 bases left in between. CDR1 is MNHEY, CDR2 SVGEGT, per germline. The CDR3 is 15 amino acids. The CDR3 DNA is TGTGCCAGCAGCTCCGCAGGGATCTCCTACAATGAGCAGTTCTTC. As protein: CASSSAGISYNEQFF.

The chain has TRBV6-5 and TRBJ2-3, with 10 bases fitting TRBD2. Germline V gives CDR1 MNHEY, CDR2 SVGAGI. V shed 2 bases, J shed 3 bases, and the junction held 8 bases outside the gene matches. The CDR3 extends over 17 amino acids. Written as DNA, the CDR3 is TGTGCCAGCAGTTACGCGTTATCTAGCGGGAGAACAGATACGCAGTATTTT. It encodes CASSYALSSGRTDTQYF.

This clonotype was detected only a few times. V and J are TRBV5-1 and TRBJ2-3, with 11 bases matching TRBD2. The junction had 8 bases not matched to a gene; V was cut back by 3 bases and J by 5 bases. The CDR3 has 16 residues. Germline CDR1 reads SGHRS; CDR2 reads YFSETQ. The CDR3 is CASSSALAGGRDTQYF. DNA of the CDR3: TGCGCCAGCAGCTCTGCCCTAGCGGGGGGCAGAGATACGCAGTATTTT.

V gene TRBV20-1 combines with J gene TRBJ2-5; tentatively, D is TRBD1 or TRBD2 (6 bases each). Deletions cut 1 base from V and 1 base from J, with 13 bases between. The germline V gene has CDR1 DFQATT and CDR2 SNEGSKA (reference sequence). CDR3 length: 15 residues. CDR3 nucleotide sequence: TGCAGTGCTAGAGCCCCAGGGGAGGTCCAAGAGACCCAGTACTTC. Amino acids: CSARAPGEVQETQYF.

This clonotype occurred many times. The chain links TRBV12-3 or TRBV12-4 to TRBJ2-1, with TRBD1 identical over 7 bases. The CDR3 contains 14 residues. Trimming cost V 4 bases and J 3 bases; bases outside gene matches: 3. CDR3 region: CASSYGTVYNEQFF. CDR3 DNA sequence: TGTGCCAGCAGTTACGGGACAGTCTACAATGAGCAGTTCTTC.